These 9 T cell receptor beta chains were all obtained from the same sample, sequenced in a study of glioma-infiltrating T cells after dendritic cell vaccination. Generated by immunoSEQ multiplex PCR, the TCRdb table keeps only in-frame clones and is missing some. Of approximately 82,000 clones in the sample, over 85% were seen once. The sequences come from blood, collected before dendritic cell vaccination. The receptor source for this set is a human donor with glioblastoma.

In this sample, this clone turned up a few times. V and J are TRBV19 and TRBJ1-5, with D perhaps matching TRBD1 (6 bases). From germline, CDR1 is LNHDA and CDR2 SQIVND (reference sequence). This CDR3 spans 13 amino acids. Trimming pared 6 bases from V and 6 bases from J, leaving 12 bases between. The CDR3 protein is CASSPGVSQPQHF. CDR3 sequence (DNA): TGTGCCAGTAGCCCAGGGGTAAGTCAGCCCCAGCATTTT.

The rearrangement links TRBV6-1 to TRBJ2-2; 9 bases match TRBD1. V was clipped by 3 bases and J by 6 bases; unmatched bases: 5. Germline loops: CDR1 MNHNS, CDR2 SASEGT. This CDR3 spans 15 amino acids. The CDR3 coding sequence is TGTGCCAGCAGTGACGGGACAGGGAAGGCCGGGGAGCTGTTTTTT. Translated: CASSDGTGKAGELFF.

A single count supports this clone. V usage is TRBV9 and J usage is TRBJ2-1; TRBD2 matches 10 bases. Germline V gene lookup returns CDR1 SGDLS and CDR2 YYNGEE. The length of the CDR3 is 15 residues. The ends lost 4 bases at V and 9 bases at J; junction bases unmatched: 10. DNA for the CDR3: TGTGCCAGCAGCCCTCGGGGGCTAGCGGGAGTTGAGCAGTTCTTC. It translates to CASSPRGLAGVEQFF.

This rearrangement joins TRBV19 to TRBJ2-1; 9 nucleotides align to TRBD2. The ends lost 8 bases at V and 3 bases at J; junction bases unmatched: 5. This CDR3 has 14 residues. The V gene's germline CDR1 is LNHDA and CDR2 SQIVND (reference sequence). In DNA form, the CDR3 reads TGTGCCAGTGCGAGCGGGAGGAACTACAATGAGCAGTTCTTC. Protein product: CASASGRNYNEQFF.

This clone appeared a single time. The chain carries TRBV19 and TRBJ1-2; 8 nucleotides align to TRBD1. V shed 0 bases, J shed 5 bases, and the junction held 2 bases outside the gene matches. Germline CDR1 reads LNHDA; CDR2 reads SQIVND (reference sequence). CDR3 size: 14 residues. CDR3 loop: CASSIEQGEYGYTF. DNA for the CDR3: TGTGCCAGTAGTATAGAACAGGGGGAATATGGCTACACCTTC.

The chain links TRBV6-1 to TRBJ2-7; TRBD1 agrees at 7 bases. J lost 3 bases, V lost 4 bases, and 9 bases had no gene match. Per germline, CDR1 MNHNS and CDR2 SASEGT. The CDR3 runs 15 residues. In nucleotides, the CDR3 is TGTGCCAGCAGTGGAATCGACAGGGTGGTCTACGAGCAGTACTTC. Translation gives CASSGIDRVVYEQYF.

V is TRBV7-2 and J is TRBJ2-2; 7 nucleotides match TRBD1. Germline trimming cut 6 bases from V and 7 bases from J; bases unmatched to any gene: 14. The CDR3 has 16 residues. The V gene's germline CDR1 is SGHTA and CDR2 FQGNSA. Here the CDR3 DNA reads TGTGCCAGCAGGCCGCAGGGACAGACCACGATCGGGGAGCTGTTTTTT. Amino acids: CASRPQGQTTIGELFF. Full variable domain (rest looked up from reference TRBV7-2 and TRBJ2-2): GAGVSQSPSNKVTEKGKDVELRCDPISGHTALYWYRQSLGQGLEFLIYFQGNSAPDKSGLPSDRFSAERTGGSVSTLTIQRTQQEDSAVYLCASRPQGQTTIGELFFGEGSRLTVL.

This clone showed up just a few times. This chain joins TRBV6-1 and TRBJ1-2, with TRBD1 matching 9 bases. The V gene end was trimmed by 5 bases and the J gene end by 5 bases; junction bases not matched to a gene: 9. Looked up from germline, CDR1 is MNHNS and CDR2 is SASEGT. CDR3 size: 15 residues. CDR3 nucleotide sequence: TGTGCCAGCAGTCCCCAGACAGGGGGAGTTTATGGCTACACCTTC. This codes for CASSPQTGGVYGYTF.

V is TRBV27 and J is TRBJ2-7; TRBD2 agrees at 8 bases. The CDR3 is made up of 15 amino acids. Trimming took 0 bases from V and 5 from J; bases not matched to a gene: 6. In germline, CDR1 is MNHEY, CDR2 SMNVEV (reference sequence). The DNA of the CDR3 is TGTGCCAGCAGTTTATCGGCGGGAGGTAGCCACGAGCAGTACTTC. This encodes CASSLSAGGSHEQYF.